The next 12 T cell receptor beta chains were all read from a single sample in a study of T cells in Graves' hyperthyroidism and ophthalmopathy. It was RNA transcripts that yielded the amplified TCR beta CDR3 regions. The study used the HTBI primer set for a first-round RT-PCR of the TCR CDR3. TCRdb redid the calling of the multiplex PCR reads with MiXCR, one entry per CDR3 protein. This table has over 500,000 distinct CDR3 sequences, under 20% appearing once. Specimen: blood. The receptors here all came from a woman aged 18-35 years with Graves' ophthalmopathy.

This clonotype was counted many times. The gene calls are TRBV30 and TRBJ1-1, with D perhaps matching TRBD1 (6 bases). CDR3 length equals 12 residues. CDR1 GTSNPN and CDR2 SVGIG come from the germline V gene (reference sequence). With 6 bases removed from V and 7 bases from J, the gap between germline ends came to 15 bases. CDR3: CACWWGADEAFF. In DNA, the CDR3 is TGTGCCTGTTGGTGGGGGGCAGATGAAGCTTTCTTT.

This clonotype was seen repeatedly, ten times or more. The chain carries TRBV27 and TRBJ2-7; 8 bases are shared with TRBD1. J was trimmed by 2 bases and V by 6 bases; bases with no gene match: 3. The germline gives CDR1 MNHEY, CDR2 SMNVEV (reference sequence). CDR3 length: 13 residues. DNA for the CDR3: TGTGCCAGCAGGAGGACAGGGCCCTACGAGCAGTACTTC. The encoded protein is CASRRTGPYEQYF.

This clonotype was found many times. This chain connects TRBV24-1 to TRBJ1-1; TRBD1 matches at 7 bases. This CDR3 region has 13 residues. After removal of 7 bases from V and 1 base from J, the junction contained 2 bases not matched to a gene. CDR1 and CDR2 from the germline V gene are KGHDR and SFDVKD. The CDR3 here is CATRRQGNTEAFF. As DNA, the CDR3 is TGTGCCACCAGACGACAGGGGAACACTGAAGCTTTCTTT.

Points on this clonotype: This may come from a read error, since a much larger clone is one base off. The chain couples TRBV20-1 to TRBJ2-7, with D possibly being TRBD1 (6 bases). The CDR3 runs 14 residues. Germline CDR1 reads DFQATT; CDR2 reads SNEGSKA (reference sequence). With 3 bases removed from V and 7 bases from J, the gap between germline ends came to 19 bases. The CDR3: CSASRGPRSDEQYF. In nucleotides, the CDR3 is TGCAGTGCTAGCAGGGGACCTAGATCGGATGAGCAGTACTTC.

A note on this clonotype: A junction end diverges from the germline sequence, so it may reflect a read error. This chain joins TRBV6-5 and TRBJ1-2; D not certain. This CDR3 is built from 13 residues. Germline-derived CDR1 and CDR2 are MNHEY and SVGAGI. The CDR3, as DNA: TGTGCCAGCAGTTACTCCACTAACCATGGCTACACCTTC. It encodes CASSYSTNHGYTF.

The chain uses TRBV30 and TRBJ1-5; D remains unclear. The CDR3 totals 13 residues. Germline V gives CDR1 GTSNPN, CDR2 SVGIG (reference sequence). V dropped 2 bases and J dropped 2 bases, with 7 bases sitting between them. CDR3 sequence (DNA): TGTGCCTGGAGTCGGGTCGGCAATCAGCCCCAGCATTTT. This translates into CAWSRVGNQPQHF.

This clonotype has a count of ten or more. V is TRBV28 and J is TRBJ2-5; D assignment may be TRBD1 or TRBD2 (5 bases each). Trimming removed 10 bases from V and 4 bases from J, with 22 bases in between. This CDR3 is built from 15 residues. Germline V CDR1 and CDR2: MDHEN, SYDVKM. The CDR3 nucleotides read TGTGCCACCTACTGGCAAGGGACCCACCTAGAGACCCAGTACTTC. This sequence encodes CATYWQGTHLETQYF.

This clonotype was detected ten times or more. The chain recombines TRBV5-1 with TRBJ1-1; D is uncertain. Trimming left V 0 bases short and J 4 bases short, with 13 bases between. The V gene's germline CDR1 is SGHRS and CDR2 YFSETQ. The CDR3 is made up of 15 amino acids. DNA of the CDR3: TGCGCCAGCAGCTTGGCGGTGGTGGGCGGCACTGAAGCTTTCTTT. Amino acids: CASSLAVVGGTEAFF.

This clonotype was counted ten times or more. The chain joins TRBV7-2 to TRBJ2-5; D gene unclear. V lost 1 base and J 4 bases, leaving 7 bases between the germline ends. The germline gives CDR1 SGHTA, CDR2 FQGNSA. This CDR3 has 13 residues. The CDR3 protein is CASSLGVGETQYF. For the CDR3, the DNA is TGTGCCAGCAGCTTAGGTGTCGGAGAGACCCAGTACTTC.

In its sample, this clonotype was seen a few times. Relative to the germline gene, one junction end is altered; a read error may explain this. The CDR3 nucleotides are TGTGCCAGCAGTGTAGGGGGGGCTAGGTACAATGGGCAGTTCTTC. Translating gives CASSVGGARYNGQFF. This sequence joins TRBV6-2 or TRBV6-3 and TRBJ2-1; TRBD2 is a possible D gene (7 bases). Germline CDR1 reads MNHEY; CDR2 reads SVGEGT. The CDR3 consists of 15 residues.

This clonotype was seen a handful of times. The V gene is TRBV18, the J gene TRBJ2-4; TRBD1 matches at 7 bases. In germline, CDR1 is KGHSH, CDR2 LQKENI. CDR3 length: 17 amino acids. J lost 0 bases, V lost 1 base, and 6 bases had no gene match. The DNA of the CDR3 is TGTGCCAGCTCACCACGGGACAGCTCCTTAGCCAAAAACATTCAGTACTTC. This codes for CASSPRDSSLAKNIQYF.

This chain links TRBV29-1 with TRBJ2-7; D may match TRBD1 or TRBD2 (8 bases each). Germline CDR1 and CDR2: SQVTM and ANQGSEA. The CDR3 length is 14 residues. V was cut by 3 bases and J by 4 bases, with 16 bases left in between. CDR3 bases: TGCAGCGTTGATAGCGGGACAGGAACTTACGAGCAGTACTTC. Translated, it gives CSVDSGTGTYEQYF.